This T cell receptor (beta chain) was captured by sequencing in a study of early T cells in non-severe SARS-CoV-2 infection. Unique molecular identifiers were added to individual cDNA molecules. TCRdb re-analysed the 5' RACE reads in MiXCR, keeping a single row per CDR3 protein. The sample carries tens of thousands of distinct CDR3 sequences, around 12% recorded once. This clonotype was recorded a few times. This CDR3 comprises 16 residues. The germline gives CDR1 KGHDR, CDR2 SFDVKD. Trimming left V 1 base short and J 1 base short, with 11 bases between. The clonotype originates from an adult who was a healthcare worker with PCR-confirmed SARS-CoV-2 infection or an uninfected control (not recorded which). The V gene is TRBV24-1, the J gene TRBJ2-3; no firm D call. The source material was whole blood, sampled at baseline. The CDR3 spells CATSDFPVSGTDTQYF. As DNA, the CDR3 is TGTGCCACCAGTGATTTCCCGGTATCGGGCACAGATACGCAGTATTTT.